This T cell receptor beta chain was found in a study of cytomegalovirus exposure and HLA in healthy donors. PCR amplification relied on 60 Vbeta primers (plus 13 Jbeta primers). The data were produced by immunoSEQ multiplex PCR, yet TCRdb's version contains in-frame clones alone and is incomplete. The data show around 150,000 clones, about four fifths seen once. Source material: PBMCs. The clonotype was recovered from a man aged 45-65 years in good health and CMV-seropositive.

The CDR3, as DNA: TGTGCCAGCAGCTTTGCCGGTGAGCCCCAGCATTTT. The encoded protein is CASSFAGEPQHF. The chain joins TRBV7-9 to TRBJ1-5; D gene uncertain. V was shortened by 3 bases and J by 8 bases, with 8 bases between the two germline ends. The length of the CDR3 is 12 residues. The germline gives CDR1 SEHNR, CDR2 FQNEAQ (reference sequence).